This T cell receptor (beta chain) was profiled in a study of human T cells and chemical hapten exposure. Study-level information: Among samples, TCR yields varied mainly because of small differences in pooled library volume.

A note on this clonotype: Its antigen remains unknown.

Time point described: patch test 1, 2 weeks after DPC sensitization. Treatment denoted: therapeutic diphenylcyclopropenone sensitization with weekly scalp DPC. From whole blood left unfractionated, total RNA was extracted. Notes on the study in general: Counts of expanded TCRs (at PT1) showed a positive correlation with patch test score. Versus controls, significantly more large CDR3 similarity clusters arose from expanded TCRs.

TCRdb redid the calling of the RACE reads with MiXCR, one entry per CDR3 protein. The sample has 340,000 or so distinct CDR3 sequences, roughly 6.9% seen once. The clonotype originates from a woman under 30 with alopecia areata. Some clones in this sample may be carry-over from other donors' samples. The sample consisted of whole blood, taken in connection with sensitization to the hapten diphenylcyclopropenone (DPC).

This chain's CDR3 is CSAGSTGTGTTGELFF. DNA for the CDR3: TGCAGTGCTGGCTCCACCGGGACAGGGACCACCGGGGAGCTGTTTTTT. V is TRBV20-1 and J is TRBJ2-2; 9 bases map to TRBD1. V gave up 5 bases and J gave up 4 bases; unmatched junction bases: 11. The CDR3 spans 16 residues. Looked up from germline, CDR1 is DFQATT and CDR2 is SNEGSKA (reference sequence).